This T cell receptor (beta chain) was observed in a study of low-dose radiotherapy and immunotherapy resistance in tumors. The CDR3 is made up of 11 amino acids. V lost 6 bases and J 0 bases, leaving 3 bases between the germline ends. The germline V gene encodes CDR1 MNHNS and CDR2 SASEGT. In this sample, this clonotype turned up many times. The time point was: before trial treatment. Donors, who were enrolled in a single-arm phase I dose-escalation trial, received nivolumab, ipilimumab, aspirin, low-dose cyclophosphamide and low-dose radiotherapy. Covering alpha and beta chains, TRAV- and TRBV-specific primers were used for the first-strand cDNA. TCR amplification ran about 20 PCR cycles using constant-region and V-primer adapter primers. From the reads, TCRdb called clonotypes with MiXCR, one entry per CDR3 protein. The sample consists of roughly 76,000 distinct CDR3 sequences, approximately 17% of them appearing once.

Specimen: PBMCs, collected before treatment. The sequence derives from a male donor with prostate cancer. The chain carries TRBV6-1 and TRBJ2-7, with no clear D. CDR3 nucleotide sequence: TGTGCCAGCAGGGACTCCTACGAGCAGTACTTC. This gives the protein CASRDSYEQYF.